One and the same sample provided the 32 T cell receptor beta chains below, sequenced in a study of PD-1 blockade in classical Hodgkin lymphoma. Stated time point: cycle 4 day 1 (C4D1), after more than five weeks of nivolumab. Every patient was affected by relapse after autologous stem cell transplantation, while exposure to brentuximab vedotin was not uniform. TCRdb's table, derived via immunoSEQ multiplex PCR, lists solely in-frame clones and lacks some. The sample yields 31,000 or so clones, 81% seen once. Sample: peripheral blood mononuclear cells (PBMCs), taken before the fourth cycle of nivolumab. Every receptor here comes from a human donor with classical Hodgkin lymphoma.

This clone has just one count. The gene calls are TRBV6-1 and TRBJ1-6; no firm D call. This CDR3 spans 14 amino acids. Germline V gene lookup returns CDR1 MNHNS and CDR2 SASEGT. Trimming stripped 0 bases from V and 14 bases from J, with 14 bases between. CDR3 nucleotide sequence: TGTGCCAGCAGTGAAGCGCGGGCCACTCTGGCCCTCCACTTT. Its translation: CASSEARATLALHF.

V is TRBV6-5 and J is TRBJ1-6; D remains ambiguous. The germline V gene has CDR1 MNHEY and CDR2 SVGAGI. The CDR3 loop spans 15 amino acids. Trimming removed 0 bases from V and 4 bases from J, with 7 bases in between. CDR3 protein: CASSYSTEYNSPLHF. The CDR3 DNA reads as TGTGCCAGCAGTTACTCGACGGAATATAATTCACCCCTCCACTTT.

V and J are TRBV30 and TRBJ1-1; D is perhaps TRBD1 (5 bases). Germline CDR1 reads GTSNPN; CDR2 reads SVGIG (reference sequence). The CDR3 contains 15 residues. The V end lost 3 bases, the J end lost 11 bases, and 25 bases lay between the germline ends. Here the CDR3 DNA reads TGTGCCTGGAGCCCCGGGACGACAGCCTCTTGGGGTGCTTTCTTT. Protein product: CAWSPGTTASWGAFF.

V is TRBV6-5 and J is TRBJ1-3; D is unresolved. V lost 0 bases to trimming and J lost 4 bases, with 4 bases between them. The germline gives CDR1 MNHEY, CDR2 SVGAGI. This CDR3 comprises 13 residues. DNA for the CDR3: TGTGCCAGCAGTTACTCAATGGGAAACACCATATATTTT. Translated: CASSYSMGNTIYF.

This chain joins TRBV6-1 and TRBJ2-1; D gene unclear. V lost 6 bases and J lost 0, with 3 bases in between. CDR1 and CDR2 (germline): MNHNS, SASEGT. The CDR3 is 12 amino acids. This CDR3 is CASSGSYNEQFF. The CDR3 region has the DNA TGTGCCAGCAGCGGCTCCTACAATGAGCAGTTCTTC.

The rearrangement uses TRBV7-9 and TRBJ2-1, with 9 bases matching TRBD1. CDR1 and CDR2 (germline): SEHNR, FQNEAQ (reference sequence). With V trimmed by 3 bases and J by 4 bases, 4 bases remained unmatched. This CDR3 has 15 residues. Here the CDR3 reads CASSFRDRDYNEQFF. DNA for the CDR3: TGTGCCAGCAGCTTCAGGGACAGGGATTACAATGAGCAGTTCTTC.

This chain joins TRBV4-1 and TRBJ2-4; 7 bases fit TRBD2. CDR3 length: 16 amino acids. The V gene's germline CDR1 is MGHRA and CDR2 YSYEKL. The ends lost 4 bases at V and 0 bases at J; junction bases unmatched: 6. The CDR3 loop is CASSRTSALAKNIQYF. CDR3 DNA: TGCGCCAGCAGCCGAACTAGCGCTCTAGCCAAAAACATTCAGTACTTC.

This clone was recorded once. In DNA, the CDR3 is TGTGCCAGCAGCTTAGTGGCCGGCTCCACCGGGGAGCTGTTTTTT. Protein: CASSLVAGSTGELFF. The rearrangement links TRBV7-3 to TRBJ2-2; D remains unclear. Germline V gene lookup returns CDR1 SGHTA and CDR2 FQGTGA. The CDR3 covers 15 residues. The V end lost 2 bases, the J end lost 4 bases, and 11 bases lay between the germline ends.

This chain joins TRBV11-2 and TRBJ1-3; D is uncertain. Trimming shortened V by 3 bases and J by 4 bases, and 10 bases separated the two germline ends. The CDR3 loop spans 14 amino acids. Germline assignment: CDR1 SGHAT and CDR2 FQNNGV. CDR3 sequence (DNA): TGTGCCAGCAGCTTTGGCCCGTCGGGAAACACCATATATTTT. Translated: CASSFGPSGNTIYF.

This chain connects TRBV18 to TRBJ2-1, with a possible D match to TRBD1 (6 bases). Trimming pared 6 bases from V and 5 bases from J, leaving 14 bases between. CDR1 is KGHSH, CDR2 LQKENI, per germline. CDR3 length equals 14 residues. CDR3 in amino acids: CASSPTGYHNEQFF. The CDR3 DNA reads as TGTGCCAGCTCTCCCACAGGGTACCACAATGAGCAGTTCTTC. The complete variable domain, with remaining parts taken from reference TRBV18 and TRBJ2-1, reads NAGVMQNPRHLVRRRGQEARLRCSPMKGHSHVYWYRQLPEEGLKFMVYLQKENIIDESGMPKERFSAEFPKEGPSILRIQQVVRGDSAAYFCASSPTGYHNEQFFGPGTRLTVL.

CDR3 loop: CASSSPRGGRSAGELFF. The CDR3 region has the DNA TGTGCCAGCAGCTCCCCCCGGGGCGGGAGGTCGGCCGGGGAGCTGTTTTTT. V gene TRBV7-2 combines with J gene TRBJ2-2, with 8 nucleotides matching TRBD2. With 4 bases clipped from V and 6 bases from J, the junction kept 13 bases outside the gene matches. CDR1 and CDR2 (germline): SGHTA, FQGNSA. The CDR3 has 17 amino acids.

This chain joins TRBV7-8 and TRBJ2-1; TRBD2 agrees at 8 bases. J gave up 6 bases and V 2 bases, and 3 bases lay outside the gene matches. The V gene's germline CDR1 is SGHVS and CDR2 FQNEAQ. The length of the CDR3 is 14 residues. CDR3 sequence (DNA): TGTGCCAGCAGCTTAAGCGGGAGAATCAATGAGCAGTTCTTC. This sequence encodes CASSLSGRINEQFF.

This clone was seen just once. The V and J genes are TRBV10-3 and TRBJ2-3; 8 nucleotides match TRBD2. The germline V gene encodes CDR1 ENHRY and CDR2 SYGVKD. CDR3 size: 14 residues. Trimming took 9 bases from V and 3 from J; bases not matched to a gene: 8. Here the CDR3 DNA reads TGTGCCATTTCGCGGGCTAGCGGGACAGATACGCAGTATTTT. Its translation is CAISRASGTDTQYF.

The chain links TRBV12-1 to TRBJ1-5. TRBV12-1 is marked as a pseudogene. The CDR3 spans 20 residues. The CDR3 bases are TGTGCCAGCAGCCACCCCCATCCAGGACCGAGCGTCTATAGCAATCAGCCCCAGCATTTT. It encodes CASSHPHPGPSVYSNQPQHF.

The V and J genes are TRBV28 and TRBJ2-5; perhaps D is TRBD1 or TRBD2 (5 bases each). Germline V gene lookup returns CDR1 MDHEN and CDR2 SYDVKM. V lost 3 bases and J lost 5, with 16 bases in between. This CDR3 is 15 amino acids long. The CDR3, as DNA: TGTGCCAGCAGTTTGATGAGGGGCAGGGCTGAGACCCAGTACTTC. As protein: CASSLMRGRAETQYF.

The genes are TRBV2 and TRBJ1-2, with D possibly TRBD1 on 6 matching bases. The CDR3 sequence is 16 residues long. Trimming took 6 bases from V and 1 from J, leaving 18 bases between them. Germline assignment: CDR1 SNHLY and CDR2 FYNNEI. As DNA, the CDR3 is TGTGCCAGCAGGGGGCCTCAGGGGCCCAATAACTATGGCTACACCTTC. This sequence encodes CASRGPQGPNNYGYTF.

This clone was seen once. Here the CDR3 reads CASRTRNSGNTIYF. The CDR3 DNA reads TGTGCCAGCAGGACACGGAACTCTGGAAACACCATATATTTT. The chain couples TRBV6-5 to TRBJ1-3; D is unclear. Germline-derived CDR1 and CDR2 are MNHEY and SVGAGI. V shed 6 bases and J shed 0 bases, with 9 bases lying between them. The CDR3 sequence is 14 residues long.

This chain connects TRBV5-1 to TRBJ2-2; no firm D call. Trimming left V 5 bases short and J 5 bases short, with 4 bases between. There are 11 residues in the CDR3. Germline V CDR1 and CDR2: SGHRS, YFSETQ. The chain's CDR3 is CASRGTGELFF. DNA of the CDR3: TGCGCCAGCAGAGGTACCGGGGAGCTGTTTTTT.

In this sample, this clone turned up a few times. The chain recombines TRBV6-1 with TRBJ1-2, with D perhaps TRBD1 (5 bases). Germline-derived CDR1 and CDR2 are MNHNS and SASEGT. The CDR3 is 13 amino acids. V dropped 6 bases and J dropped 3 bases, with 11 bases sitting between them. CDR3 amino acids: CASSGPRDYGYTF. In DNA form, the CDR3 reads TGTGCCAGCAGCGGGCCCAGGGACTATGGCTACACCTTC.

This clone has a single count. J is TRBJ2-5 and V is TRBV21-1; the table's D call of TRBD1 was not tested on the DNA. TRBV21-1 is termed a pseudogene. The CDR3 extends over 17 amino acids. As DNA, the CDR3 is TGTGCCAGCAGCAAAGCCCTGGGGCCAGCCGCCTATGAGACCCAGTACTTC. Amino acids: CASSKALGPAAYETQYF.

This chain joins TRBV4-3 and TRBJ2-7; 8 nucleotides line up with TRBD2. From germline, CDR1 is LGHNA and CDR2 YSLEER. V was clipped by 0 bases and J by 4 bases; unmatched bases: 11. The CDR3 covers 17 residues. CDR3 residues: CASSQDIHSGTAYEQYF. CDR3 DNA sequence: TGCGCCAGCAGCCAAGATATCCATAGCGGGACGGCGTACGAGCAGTACTTC.

The chain carries TRBV19 and TRBJ1-5; D is ambiguous. CDR1 is LNHDA and CDR2 is SQIVND in the germline V gene (reference sequence). Between the trimmed V and J ends, which lost 3 bases and 3 bases, there was a span of 6 bases. The CDR3 extends over 13 amino acids. The CDR3 reads CASSIADNQPQHF. In DNA form, the CDR3 reads TGTGCCAGTAGTATCGCGGACAATCAGCCCCAGCATTTT.

The V call is TRBV28, the J call TRBJ1-5; TRBD1 is a possible D gene (6 bases). Germline values: CDR1 MDHEN, CDR2 SYDVKM. Trimming took 7 bases from V and 0 from J, leaving 13 bases between them. The CDR3 is 15 amino acids. The CDR3 bases are TGTGCCAGCACCGGATGGACAGATAGCAATCAGCCCCAGCATTTT. Its translation: CASTGWTDSNQPQHF. Based on the CDR3 plus reference TRBV28 and TRBJ1-5, the full variable domain is DVKVTQSSRYLVKRTGEKVFLECVQDMDHENMFWYRQDPGLGLRLIYFSYDVKMKEKGDIPEGYSVSREKKERFSLILESASTNQTSMYLCASTGWTDSNQPQHFGDGTRLSIL.

J is TRBJ2-5 and V is TRBV29-1; D may match TRBD1 or TRBD2 (5 bases each). The CDR3 runs to 17 residues. Trimming shortened V by 2 bases and J by 1 base, and 20 bases separated the two germline ends. Germline V gene sequence: CDR1 SQVTM, CDR2 ANQGSEA. CDR3 protein: CSVELPAPGPSQETQYF. The CDR3 nucleotides are TGCAGCGTTGAACTCCCAGCCCCGGGACCGAGCCAAGAGACCCAGTACTTC.

In the case of this clone: One junction end disagrees with the germline gene, perhaps due to a read error. The rearrangement links TRBV4-3 to TRBJ2-3; 10 bases are a match to TRBD1. The CDR3 totals 16 residues. The germline gives CDR1 LGHNA, CDR2 YSLEER. CDR3 region: CASSQGTGVRTDMQYF. CDR3 coding DNA: TGCGCCAGCAGCCAGGGGACAGGGGTGCGCACAGATATGCAGTATTTT.

The gene calls are TRBV2 and TRBJ2-5; D may correspond to TRBD1 or TRBD2 (5 bases each). Trimming took 1 base from V and 5 from J, leaving 14 bases between them. CDR1 is SNHLY, CDR2 FYNNEI, per germline. The CDR3 contains 15 residues. CDR3 DNA sequence: TGTGCCAGCAGTGAAGTGAAGAGGGGTGGGGAGACCCAGTACTTC. Encoded protein: CASSEVKRGGETQYF.

The CDR3, as DNA: TGTGCCAGCAGTTCCGCCGGGGGGGCCAATTCACCCCTCCACTTT. This gives the protein CASSSAGGANSPLHF. This chain joins TRBV27 and TRBJ1-6, with D possibly TRBD1 on 6 matching bases. Trimming pared 4 bases from V and 7 bases from J, leaving 14 bases between. The CDR3 runs 15 residues. From germline, CDR1 is MNHEY and CDR2 SMNVEV (reference sequence).

The V call is TRBV7-2, the J call TRBJ2-1; TRBD2 matches 9 bases. CDR3 length: 18 amino acids. Trimming at V came to 5 bases and at J to 4 bases, leaving 15 bases not matched to a gene. CDR1 is SGHTA, CDR2 FQGNSA, per germline. Here the CDR3 reads CASSPPGVIAGDYNEQFF. The CDR3 DNA follows: TGTGCCAGCAGCCCCCCGGGGGTAATAGCGGGGGATTACAATGAGCAGTTCTTC.

This chain links TRBV5-1 with TRBJ1-1; D is unclear. This CDR3 is built from 12 residues. Looked up from germline, CDR1 is SGHRS and CDR2 is YFSETQ. Trimming took 4 bases from V and 1 from J, leaving 5 bases between them. The CDR3 DNA reads as TGCGCCAGCAGCGCACAGAACACTGAAGCTTTCTTT. Encoded protein: CASSAQNTEAFF.

The chain is built from TRBV7-9 and TRBJ1-5; TRBD1 matches at 9 bases. V lost 6 bases and J lost 1; bases outside the gene matches: 4. Germline values: CDR1 SEHNR, CDR2 FQNEAQ (reference sequence). The CDR3 has 15 amino acids. In nucleotides, the CDR3 is TGTGCCAGCAGTTCGACAGGGGGAAGCAATCAGCCCCAGCATTTT. Translating gives CASSSTGGSNQPQHF. The full variable domain, in which reference TRBV7-9 and TRBJ1-5 provide the parts outside the CDR3, is DTGVSQNPRHKITKRGQNVTFRCDPISEHNRLYWYRQTLGQGPEFLTYFQNEAQLEKSRLLSDRFSAERPKGSFSTLEIQRTEQGDSAMYLCASSSTGGSNQPQHFGDGTRLSIL.

This clone was observed a few times. The chain carries TRBV10-1 and TRBJ1-1, with unresolved D. The CDR3 covers 14 residues. V was pared by 3 bases and J by 1 base, with 9 bases between. In germline, CDR1 is WNHNN, CDR2 SYGVQD (reference sequence). CDR3 DNA sequence: TGCGCCAGCAGTGATGGAACCTGGAACACTGAAGCTTTCTTT. It is translated as CASSDGTWNTEAFF.

This clone showed up just once. This chain uses TRBV7-8 with TRBJ2-5; perhaps TRBD2 as D (6 bases). Germline V gene lookup returns CDR1 SGHVS and CDR2 FQNEAQ. Between the trimmed V and J ends, which lost 1 base and 5 bases, there was a span of 11 bases. CDR3 length: 14 residues. The CDR3 protein is CASSLVGGDETQYF. CDR3 sequence (DNA): TGTGCCAGCAGCTTAGTTGGAGGGGACGAGACCCAGTACTTC.